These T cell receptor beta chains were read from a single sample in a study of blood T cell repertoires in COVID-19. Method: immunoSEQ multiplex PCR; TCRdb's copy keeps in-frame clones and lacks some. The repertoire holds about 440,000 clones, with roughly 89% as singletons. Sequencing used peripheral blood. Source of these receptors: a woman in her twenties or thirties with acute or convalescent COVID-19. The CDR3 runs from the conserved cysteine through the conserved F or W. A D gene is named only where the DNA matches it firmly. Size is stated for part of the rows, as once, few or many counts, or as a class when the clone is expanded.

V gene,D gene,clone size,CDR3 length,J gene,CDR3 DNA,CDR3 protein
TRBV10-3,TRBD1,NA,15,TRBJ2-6,TGTGCCATCAGCGCTGAGGGGGCCGGGGCCAACGTCCTGACTTTC,CAISAEGAGANVLTF
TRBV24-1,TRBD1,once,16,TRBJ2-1,TGTGCCACCAGTGATATCCGACAGGGGGCTTACAATGAGCAGTTCTTC,CATSDIRQGAYNEQFF
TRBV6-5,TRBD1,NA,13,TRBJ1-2,TGTGCCAGCAGTCAGACAGGGGACTATGGCTACACCTTC,CASSQTGDYGYTF
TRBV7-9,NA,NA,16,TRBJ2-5,TGTGCCAGCAGACCCCCATTTACAGGCACCAGCGAGACCCAGTACTTC,CASRPPFTGTSETQYF
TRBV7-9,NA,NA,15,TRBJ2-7,TGTGCCAGCAGCCAATGGGGCTCCGACTCCTACGAGCAGTACTTC,CASSQWGSDSYEQYF
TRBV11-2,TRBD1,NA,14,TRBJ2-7,TGTGCCAGCAGCTGGGGACAGGGGTCCTACGAGCAGTACTTC,CASSWGQGSYEQYF
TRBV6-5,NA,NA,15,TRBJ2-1,TGTGCCAGTTACAGGGACTACGGGTCTCTCAATGAGCAGTTCTTC,CASYRDYGSLNEQFF
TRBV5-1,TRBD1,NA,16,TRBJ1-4,TGCGCCAGCAGCTTGTTCAGGGGGGCCGATAATGAAAAACTGTTTTTT,CASSLFRGADNEKLFF
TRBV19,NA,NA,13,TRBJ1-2,TGTGCCGCCGCCTTTGGCACCACTACCGGCTACACCTTC,CAAAFGTTTGYTF
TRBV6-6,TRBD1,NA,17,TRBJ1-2,TGTGCCAGCAGTCGGACAGGGGCGGCTTCCAGGAATTATGGCTACACCTTC,CASSRTGAASRNYGYTF
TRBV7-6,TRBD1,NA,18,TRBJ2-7,TGTGCCAGCAGCTTAGAGTCATCGGAGGGACAGGGCCCCTACGAGCAGTACTTC,CASSLESSEGQGPYEQYF
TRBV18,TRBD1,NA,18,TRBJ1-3,TGTGCCAGCTCGATATCAGGACAGGCCCTTTACTCTGGAAACACCATATATTTT,CASSISGQALYSGNTIYF
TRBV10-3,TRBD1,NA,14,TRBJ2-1,TGTGCCATCAGCCGGGACAGGGGACGGGATGAGCAGTTCTTC,CAISRDRGRDEQFF
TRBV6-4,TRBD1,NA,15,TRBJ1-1,TGTGCCAGCAGTGACTCGGACAGGCGAGTAACTGAAGCTTTCTTT,CASSDSDRRVTEAFF
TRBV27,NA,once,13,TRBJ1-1,TGTGCCAGCAGTCTACAGCTGAACACTGAAGCTTTCTTT,CASSLQLNTEAFF
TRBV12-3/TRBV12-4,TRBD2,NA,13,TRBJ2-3,TGTGCCAGCAGTATGACTAGCGGGGGGACGCAGTATTTT,CASSMTSGGTQYF
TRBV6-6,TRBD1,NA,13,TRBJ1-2,TGTGCCAGCAGGGAAACAGGGGACGATGGCTACACCTTC,CASRETGDDGYTF
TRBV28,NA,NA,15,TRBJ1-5,TGTGCCAGCAGGCGGACAGATTATAGCAATCAGCCCCAGCATTTT,CASRRTDYSNQPQHF
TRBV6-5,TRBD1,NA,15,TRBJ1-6,TGTGCCAGCAGTTTATTCACAGGGGGTAATTCACCCCTCCACTTT,CASSLFTGGNSPLHF
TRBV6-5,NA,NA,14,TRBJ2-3,TGTGCCAGCAGTTACGCGGCAGAAGTTGATACGCAGTATTTT,CASSYAAEVDTQYF
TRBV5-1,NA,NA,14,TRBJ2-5,TGCGCCAGCAGCCGAACGACAGCACAAGAGACCCAGTACTTC,CASSRTTAQETQYF
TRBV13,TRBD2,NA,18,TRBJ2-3,TGTGCCAGCAGCACCCGCACGGGACTAGCGGGGGGGTATCATACGCAGTATTTT,CASSTRTGLAGGYHTQYF
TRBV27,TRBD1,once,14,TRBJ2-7,TGTGCCAGCAGTTCATCAGGGGGCTCCTACGAGCAGTACTTC,CASSSSGGSYEQYF
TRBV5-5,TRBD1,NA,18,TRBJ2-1,TGTGCCAGCAGCTTTACGACCTCCGGGACAGGGGGCCGTAATGAGCAGTTCTTC,CASSFTTSGTGGRNEQFF
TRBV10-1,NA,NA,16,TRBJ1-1,TGCGCCAGCAGCCAGAATCGTGGCGCGGGGAACACTGAAGCTTTCTTT,CASSQNRGAGNTEAFF
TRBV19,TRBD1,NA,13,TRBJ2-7,TGTGCCAGCGGGACAGGGCGTACCTACGAGCAGTACTTC,CASGTGRTYEQYF
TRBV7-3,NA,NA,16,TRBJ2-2,TGTGCCAGCAGCTTAGGATTCGGGGGGAACACCGGGGAGCTGTTTTTT,CASSLGFGGNTGELFF
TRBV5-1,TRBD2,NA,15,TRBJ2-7,TGCGCCAGCGGCCCTGGGAGGGAGATCGCCTACGAGCAGTACTTC,CASGPGREIAYEQYF
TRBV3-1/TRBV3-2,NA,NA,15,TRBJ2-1,TGTGCCAGCACCACTTGGGCTAGGGGCTTCGATGAGCAGTTCTTC,CASTTWARGFDEQFF
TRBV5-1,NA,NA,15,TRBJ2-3,TGCGCCAGCAGTTTTGGGGGACTTGGCACAGATACGCAGTATTTT,CASSFGGLGTDTQYF
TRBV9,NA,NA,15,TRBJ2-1,TGTGCCAGCAGCGCAGCGGGTGAATCCTACAATGAGCAGTTCTTC,CASSAAGESYNEQFF
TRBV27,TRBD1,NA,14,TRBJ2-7,TGTGCCAGCAGTTTATTGAGACAGGGCTACGAGCAGTACTTC,CASSLLRQGYEQYF
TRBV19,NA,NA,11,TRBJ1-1,TGTGCCAGTAGTATCGGTCCGGAAGCTTTCTTT,CASSIGPEAFF
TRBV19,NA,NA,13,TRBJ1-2,TGTGCCAGTAGTATCGACATCAACTATGGCTACACCTTC,CASSIDINYGYTF
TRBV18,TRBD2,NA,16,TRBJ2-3,TGTGCCAGCTCATCCCGACTAGCGGGGGGGGAAGATACGCAGTATTTT,CASSSRLAGGEDTQYF
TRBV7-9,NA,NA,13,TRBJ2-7,TGTGCCAGCAGCTTAGATGGCAGGGGCGAGCAGTACTTC,CASSLDGRGEQYF
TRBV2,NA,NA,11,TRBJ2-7,TGTGCCAGCAGTGACGTAGACGAGCAGTACTTC,CASSDVDEQYF
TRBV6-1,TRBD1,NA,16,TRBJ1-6,TGTGCCAGCAGTGTTAAGACCGGGACAGGTAATTCACCCCTCCACTTT,CASSVKTGTGNSPLHF
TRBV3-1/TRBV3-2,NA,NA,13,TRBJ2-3,TGTGCCAGCAGCCACAGGCACCCAGATACGCAGTATTTT,CASSHRHPDTQYF
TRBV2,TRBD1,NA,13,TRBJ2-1,TGTGCCAGCAGGAAAGACAGGGAGAATGAGCAGTTCTTC,CASRKDRENEQFF
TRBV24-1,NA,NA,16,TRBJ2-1,TGTGCCACCAGTGCTAGAGCGAAGAGCTCCTACAATGAGCAGTTCTTC,CATSARAKSSYNEQFF
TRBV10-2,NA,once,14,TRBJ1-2,TGCGCCAGCAGGCCGAGCCAGGCGAACTATGGCTACACCTTC,CASRPSQANYGYTF
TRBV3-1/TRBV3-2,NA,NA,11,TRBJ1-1,TGTGCCAGCAGCCCCCTGACAGAAGCTTTCTTT,CASSPLTEAFF
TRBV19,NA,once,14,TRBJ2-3,TGTGCCAGTAGTTCCCTGCTAGAGGTAGATACGCAGTATTTT,CASSSLLEVDTQYF
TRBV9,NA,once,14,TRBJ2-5,TGTGCCAGCAGCGTAGGGACTAACCAAGAGACCCAGTACTTC,CASSVGTNQETQYF
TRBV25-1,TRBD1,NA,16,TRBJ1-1,TGTGCCAGCAGTGCCCGACCGGGACAGAAAAGTACTGAAGCTTTCTTT,CASSARPGQKSTEAFF
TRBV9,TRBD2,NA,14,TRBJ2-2,TGTGCCAGCAGCGATAGCGGGGGCACCGGGGAGCTGTTTTTT,CASSDSGGTGELFF
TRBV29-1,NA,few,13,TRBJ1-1,TGCAGCGTTGCACAGGGCATGAACACTGAAGCTTTCTTT,CSVAQGMNTEAFF
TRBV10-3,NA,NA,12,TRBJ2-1,TGTGCCATCAGTGCCGCGCTTATTGAGCAGTTCTTC,CAISAALIEQFF
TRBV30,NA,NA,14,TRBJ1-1,TGTGCCTGGAGTTACGGGGGGCAGATACCTGAAGCTTTCTTT,CAWSYGGQIPEAFF
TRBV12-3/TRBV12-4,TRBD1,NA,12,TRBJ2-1,TGTGCCAGCAGTCGGGCAGGGGGTGAGCAGTTCTTC,CASSRAGGEQFF
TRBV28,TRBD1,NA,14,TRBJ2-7,TGTGCCAGCAGTGGCCGGGACAGTTACTACGAGCAGTACTTC,CASSGRDSYYEQYF
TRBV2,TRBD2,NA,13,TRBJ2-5,TGTGCCAGCAGTGATCGGGGGGGAGAGACCCAGTACTTC,CASSDRGGETQYF